A selection of T cell receptor beta chains follows, all from one sample in a study of human CD8 memory T cell subsets. TCRdb re-called the 5' RACE reads and shows each CDR3 protein once, DNA omitted. The sample shows roughly 12,000 distinct CDR3 sequences, and 14% sits with its ten largest clones. The specimen sequenced was CD8+ T cells from PBMCs. The receptors were gathered from a human donor in good health. The CDR3 runs from the conserved cysteine through the conserved F or W. The listing skips clone size in some rows; elsewhere it reads once, few, many or a size class.

clone size	J gene	V gene	CDR3 length	CDR3 protein
-	TRBJ2-7	TRBV10-3	15	CAISDPAGTSYEQYF
-	TRBJ2-7	TRBV10-3	16	CAISEPAQGTTYEQYF
-	TRBJ2-5	TRBV11-1	15	CASSLALGGRETQYF
-	TRBJ2-5	TRBV9	16	CASSVATGAGQETQYF
-	TRBJ2-3	TRBV9	13	CASSSSPTDTQYF
-	TRBJ2-1	TRBV28	18	CASSFYTKDIALYNEQFF
-	TRBJ2-7	TRBV7-9	16	CASSRPGVPLSYEQYF
-	TRBJ2-1	TRBV13	12	CASSFSTGEQFF
-	TRBJ2-6	TRBV6-5	18	CASSPQTGRHSGANVLTF
medium-sized	TRBJ2-1	TRBV27	16	CASSLLLGTGYNEQFF
-	TRBJ2-3	TRBV15	13	CATSRRQGDTQYF
-	TRBJ2-1	TRBV7-7	17	CASSLGVAGFSYNEQFF
-	TRBJ2-1	TRBV19	12	CASSFSYAEQFF
-	TRBJ2-5	TRBV7-8	16	CASRRIRGEAGETQYF
medium-sized	TRBJ2-2	TRBV7-7	16	CASSLAGTGETGELFF
medium-sized	TRBJ2-7	TRBV29-1	13	CSVENTASDEQYF
-	TRBJ2-3	TRBV27	15	CASSFILAGGDTQYF
-	TRBJ2-7	TRBV20-1	15	CSAREPGQTLGEQYF
medium-sized	TRBJ2-1	TRBV27	16	CASSLLIGRAPNEQFF
-	TRBJ2-7	TRBV7-2	14	CASSLGGGAYEQYF
-	TRBJ2-7	TRBV21-1	15	CASSNALWGSYEQYF
-	TRBJ2-2	TRBV5-4	16	CASSLGERPNTGELFF
-	TRBJ2-1	TRBV30	15	CAWQTGTSGYNEQFF
-	TRBJ2-7	TRBV20-1	16	CSAPYFDRGRLNEQYF
-	TRBJ1-2	TRBV7-6	14	CASSSPGTGQGYTF
-	TRBJ2-7	TRBV5-6	14	CASSRETRGYEQYF
-	TRBJ2-7	TRBV28	15	CASSLGHPPSYEQYF